This T cell receptor beta chain was documented in a study of cytomegalovirus exposure and HLA in healthy donors. V was cut by 5 bases and J by 7 bases, with 15 bases left in between. This CDR3 has 14 residues. Germline CDR1 and CDR2: MNHEY and SMNVEV (reference sequence). Use of 60 Vbeta and 13 Jbeta primers characterized the PCR. This table comes from immunoSEQ multiplex PCR, and its TCRdb copy is limited to in-frame clones, with some not included. The sample carries over 150,000 clones, more than 75% recorded once. The genes are TRBV27 and TRBJ2-1, with a possible D match to TRBD2 (5 bases). This clonotype originated in a woman aged 40-49 years in good health and CMV-seropositive. The sequenced sample was PBMCs. The CDR3 DNA reads as TGTGCCAGCAGTAGAGTGGGAGAACGGAATGAGCAGTTCTTC. Its translation: CASSRVGERNEQFF.